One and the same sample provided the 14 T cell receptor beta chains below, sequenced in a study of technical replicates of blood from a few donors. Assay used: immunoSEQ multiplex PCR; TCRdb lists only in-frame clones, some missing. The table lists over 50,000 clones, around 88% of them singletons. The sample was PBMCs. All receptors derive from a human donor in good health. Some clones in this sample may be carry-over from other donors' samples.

In DNA form, the CDR3 reads TGTGCCAGCAGCTATCAGGGTCCGGGTTCTGGAAACACCATATATTTT. It is translated as CASSYQGPGSGNTIYF. V is TRBV7-3 and J is TRBJ1-3; tentative D call: TRBD1 (5 bases). This CDR3 has 16 residues. CDR1 and CDR2 (germline): SGHTA, FQGTGA. Between the trimmed V and J ends, which lost 4 bases and 1 base, there was a span of 14 bases.

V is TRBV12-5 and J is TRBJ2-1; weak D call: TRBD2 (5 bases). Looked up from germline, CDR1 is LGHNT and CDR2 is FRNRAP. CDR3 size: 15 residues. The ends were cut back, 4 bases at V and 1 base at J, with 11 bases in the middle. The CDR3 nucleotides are TGTGCTAGTGGTTACCTAGCCCCATCCTACAATGAGCAGTTCTTC. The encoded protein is CASGYLAPSYNEQFF.

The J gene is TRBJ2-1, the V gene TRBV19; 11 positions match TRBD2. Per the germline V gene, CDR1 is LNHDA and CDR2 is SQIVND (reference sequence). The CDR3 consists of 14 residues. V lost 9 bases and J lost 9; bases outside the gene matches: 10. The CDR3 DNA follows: TGTGCCAGCAACATAGCGGGAGGGCGCGGTGAGCAGTTCTTC. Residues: CASNIAGGRGEQFF. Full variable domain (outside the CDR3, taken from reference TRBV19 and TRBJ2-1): DGGITQSPKYLFRKEGQNVTLSCEQNLNHDAMYWYRQDPGQGLRLIYYSQIVNDFQKGDIAEGYSVSREKKESFPLTVTSAQKNPTAFYLCASNIAGGRGEQFFGPGTRLTVL.

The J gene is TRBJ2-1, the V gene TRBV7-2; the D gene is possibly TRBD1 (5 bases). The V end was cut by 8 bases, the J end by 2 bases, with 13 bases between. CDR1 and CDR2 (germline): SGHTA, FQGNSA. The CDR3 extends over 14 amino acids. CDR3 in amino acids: CASLPGKTYNEQFF. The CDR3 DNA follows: TGTGCCAGCCTGCCAGGGAAAACCTACAATGAGCAGTTCTTC.

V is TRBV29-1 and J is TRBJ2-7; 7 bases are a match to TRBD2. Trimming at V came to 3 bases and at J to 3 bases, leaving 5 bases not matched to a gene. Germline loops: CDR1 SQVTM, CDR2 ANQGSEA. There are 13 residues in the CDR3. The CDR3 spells CSVEVGGGYEQYF. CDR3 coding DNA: TGCAGCGTTGAGGTGGGGGGGGGCTACGAGCAGTACTTC.

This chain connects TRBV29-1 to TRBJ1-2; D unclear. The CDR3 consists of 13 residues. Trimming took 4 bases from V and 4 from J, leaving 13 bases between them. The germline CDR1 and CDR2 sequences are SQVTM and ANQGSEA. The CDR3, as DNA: TGCAGCGTTGGACCCCTGGGCCTCTATGGCTACACCTTC. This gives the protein CSVGPLGLYGYTF.

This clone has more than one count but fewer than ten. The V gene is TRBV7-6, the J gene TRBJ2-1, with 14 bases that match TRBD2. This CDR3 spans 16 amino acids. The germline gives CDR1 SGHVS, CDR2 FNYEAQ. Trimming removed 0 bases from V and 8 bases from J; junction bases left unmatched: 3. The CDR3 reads CASSLAPGLAGDEQFF. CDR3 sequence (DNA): TGTGCCAGCAGCTTAGCACCGGGACTAGCGGGAGATGAGCAGTTCTTC.

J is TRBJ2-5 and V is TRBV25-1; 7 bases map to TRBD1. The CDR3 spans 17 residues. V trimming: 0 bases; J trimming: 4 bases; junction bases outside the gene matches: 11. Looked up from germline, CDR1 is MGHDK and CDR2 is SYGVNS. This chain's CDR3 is CASSEYPKGARGETQYF. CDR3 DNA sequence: TGTGCCAGCAGTGAATATCCCAAGGGGGCCAGGGGAGAGACCCAGTACTTC.

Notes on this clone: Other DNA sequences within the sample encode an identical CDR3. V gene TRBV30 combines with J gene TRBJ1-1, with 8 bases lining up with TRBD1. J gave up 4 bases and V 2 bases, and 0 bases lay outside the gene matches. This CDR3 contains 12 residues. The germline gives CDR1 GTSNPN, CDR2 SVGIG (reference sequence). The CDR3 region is CAWSTGGTEAFF. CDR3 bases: TGTGCCTGGAGTACAGGGGGCACTGAAGCTTTCTTT.

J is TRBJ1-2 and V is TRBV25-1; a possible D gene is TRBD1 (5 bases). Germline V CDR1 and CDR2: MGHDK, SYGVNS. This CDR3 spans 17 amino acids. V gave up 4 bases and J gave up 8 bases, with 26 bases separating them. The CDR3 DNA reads TGTGCCAGCAGTGCGGGCGGGGGGAATAAAGAGATAGACGGCTACACCTTC. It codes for CASSAGGGNKEIDGYTF.

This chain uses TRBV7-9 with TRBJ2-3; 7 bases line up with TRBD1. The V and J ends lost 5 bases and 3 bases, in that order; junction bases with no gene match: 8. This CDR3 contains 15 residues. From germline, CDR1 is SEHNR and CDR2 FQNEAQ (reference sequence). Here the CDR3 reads CASSQQGRRTDTQYF. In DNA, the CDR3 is TGTGCCAGCAGCCAACAGGGGAGAAGGACAGATACGCAGTATTTT. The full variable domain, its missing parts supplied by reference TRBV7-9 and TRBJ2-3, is DTGVSQNPRHKITKRGQNVTFRCDPISEHNRLYWYRQTLGQGPEFLTYFQNEAQLEKSRLLSDRFSAERPKGSFSTLEIQRTEQGDSAMYLCASSQQGRRTDTQYFGPGTRLTVL.

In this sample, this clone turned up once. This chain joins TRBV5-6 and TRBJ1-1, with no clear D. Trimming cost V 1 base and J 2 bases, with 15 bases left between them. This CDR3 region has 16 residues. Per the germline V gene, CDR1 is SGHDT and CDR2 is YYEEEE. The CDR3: CASSLLGSMTNTEAFF. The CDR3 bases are TGTGCCAGCAGCTTGCTGGGGAGTATGACCAACACTGAAGCTTTCTTT.

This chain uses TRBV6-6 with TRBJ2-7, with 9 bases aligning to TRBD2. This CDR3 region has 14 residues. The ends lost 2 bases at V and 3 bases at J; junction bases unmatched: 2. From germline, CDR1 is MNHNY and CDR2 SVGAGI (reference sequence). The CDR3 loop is CASSYGSGSYEQYF. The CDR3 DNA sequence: TGTGCCAGCAGTTACGGTAGCGGGAGCTACGAGCAGTACTTC.

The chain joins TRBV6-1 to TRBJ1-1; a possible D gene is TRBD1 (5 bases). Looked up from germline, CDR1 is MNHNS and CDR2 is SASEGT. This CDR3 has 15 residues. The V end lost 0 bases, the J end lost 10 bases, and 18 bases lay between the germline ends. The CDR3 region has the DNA TGTGCCAGCAGTGAAGCGCACGGGAGGGGATTGAGAGCTTTCTTT. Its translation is CASSEAHGRGLRAFF.